Following are 9 T cell receptor beta chains from one sample sequenced in a study of shared clonotypes between healthy human individuals. Method: immunoSEQ multiplex PCR; TCRdb's copy keeps in-frame clones and lacks some. The repertoire holds millions of clones, with about 92% as singletons. Sequenced: naive CD4+ T cells sorted from blood. The sample's subset: CD45RA+ positively selected. Receptors were obtained from a man in his late teens or twenties in good health.

This sequence joins TRBV4-1 and TRBJ2-7; 7 nucleotides match TRBD1. There are 15 residues in the CDR3. V shed 5 bases, J shed 0 bases, and the junction held 7 bases outside the gene matches. Germline-derived CDR1 and CDR2 are MGHRA and YSYEKL. CDR3 sequence reads: CASSFRDSSSYEQYF. Here the CDR3 DNA reads TGCGCCAGCAGCTTCCGGGACAGCAGCTCCTACGAGCAGTACTTC.

A note on this clone: The same CDR3 arises from other DNA sequences in this sample as well. The rearrangement links TRBV18 to TRBJ1-1, with D possibly TRBD1 on 5 matching bases. This CDR3 region has 14 residues. The V end was cut by 2 bases, the J end by 2 bases, with 9 bases between. Germline V gene sequence: CDR1 KGHSH, CDR2 LQKENI. CDR3 residues: CASSPGAGNTEAFF. The CDR3, as DNA: TGTGCCAGCTCACCAGGGGCCGGAAACACTGAAGCTTTCTTT. Together with reference TRBV18 and TRBJ1-1, the CDR3 gives the full variable domain: NAGVMQNPRHLVRRRGQEARLRCSPMKGHSHVYWYRQLPEEGLKFMVYLQKENIIDESGMPKERFSAEFPKEGPSILRIQQVVRGDSAAYFCASSPGAGNTEAFFGQGTRLTVV.

V usage is TRBV5-4 and J usage is TRBJ2-1; TRBD2 aligns across 7 bases. This CDR3 has 13 residues. Germline trimming cut 4 bases from V and 15 bases from J; bases unmatched to any gene: 13. Germline-derived CDR1 and CDR2 are SGHNT and YYREEE (reference sequence). CDR3 DNA sequence: TGTGCCAGCAGCCAGGGACTAATCGGCGAGGGGTTCTTC. Protein sequence: CASSQGLIGEGFF.

The rearrangement uses TRBV14 and TRBJ1-6; 7 bases map to TRBD1. CDR3 length: 16 residues. V trimming: 0 bases; J trimming: 9 bases; junction bases outside the gene matches: 8. CDR1 and CDR2 (germline): SGHDN, FVKESK. The CDR3 DNA reads TGTGCCAGCAGCCAAGACGGCAGGGGGAGAGGTTCACCCCTCCACTTT. Amino acids: CASSQDGRGRGSPLHF.

The chain carries TRBV9 and TRBJ2-3; TRBD1 or TRBD2 may be the D gene (6 bases each). Germline CDR1 is SGDLS and CDR2 is YYNGEE. The CDR3 spans 16 residues. The ends were cut back, 0 bases at V and 6 bases at J, with 17 bases in the middle. CDR3 sequence reads: CASSVAIGGDTDTQYF. CDR3 nucleotide sequence: TGTGCCAGCAGCGTAGCCATCGGCGGGGACACGGATACGCAGTATTTT.

The chain combines TRBV5-1 with TRBJ2-7, with 11 bases matching TRBD1. The length of the CDR3 is 16 residues. Losses at the gene ends were 0 bases for V and 4 bases for J; bases not matched to a gene: 6. The germline CDR1 and CDR2 sequences are SGHRS and YFSETQ. CDR3 coding DNA: TGCGCCAGCAGCTTGGCGGGGACAGGGGGTGATTACGAGCAGTACTTC. Its protein product is CASSLAGTGGDYEQYF.

The rearrangement links TRBV7-2 to TRBJ2-7; 8 bases are a match to TRBD1. CDR1 is SGHTA, CDR2 FQGNSA, per germline. This CDR3 has 16 residues. The junction had 12 bases not matched to a gene; V was cut back by 5 bases and J by 3 bases. DNA for the CDR3: TGTGCCAGCAGCCTCAATACCAGGACAGGGAACTACGAGCAGTACTTC. Protein: CASSLNTRTGNYEQYF.

The chain is built from TRBV10-3 and TRBJ1-2; D remains unclear. Germline V gene lookup returns CDR1 ENHRY and CDR2 SYGVKD. The length of the CDR3 is 11 residues. The germline V and J ends were trimmed by 6 bases and 2 bases, with 4 bases remaining between them. Written as DNA, the CDR3 is TGTGCCATCAGGGAGAACTATGGCTACACCTTC. Its protein is CAIRENYGYTF.

The rearrangement joins TRBV4-3 to TRBJ2-7; 7 nucleotides match TRBD1. Germline lookup yields CDR1 LGHNA and CDR2 YSLEER. With V trimmed by 0 bases and J by 5 bases, 13 bases remained unmatched. The CDR3 totals 17 residues. The CDR3 sequence: CASSQDSRSGGFNEQYF. The CDR3 coding sequence is TGCGCCAGCAGCCAAGATTCCCGGTCAGGGGGTTTCAACGAGCAGTACTTC.